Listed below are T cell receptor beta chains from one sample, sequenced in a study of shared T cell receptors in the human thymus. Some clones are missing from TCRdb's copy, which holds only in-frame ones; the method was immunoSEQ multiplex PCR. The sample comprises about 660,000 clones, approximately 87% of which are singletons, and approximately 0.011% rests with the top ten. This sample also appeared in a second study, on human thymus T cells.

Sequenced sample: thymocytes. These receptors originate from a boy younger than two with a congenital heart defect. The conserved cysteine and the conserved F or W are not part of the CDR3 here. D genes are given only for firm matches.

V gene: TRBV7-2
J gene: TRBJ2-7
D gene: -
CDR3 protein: ASSLVGLARSYEQY

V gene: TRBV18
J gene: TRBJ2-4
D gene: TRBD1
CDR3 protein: ASSPGTAHGAKNIQY

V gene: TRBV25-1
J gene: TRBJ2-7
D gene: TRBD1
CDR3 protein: ASSGDSDRGTYEQY

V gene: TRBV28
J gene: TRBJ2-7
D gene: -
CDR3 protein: ASRSGGGHYEQY

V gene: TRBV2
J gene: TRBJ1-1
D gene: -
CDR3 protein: ASGVVTGPGNTEAF

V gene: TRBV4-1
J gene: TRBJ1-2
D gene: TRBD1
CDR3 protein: ASSQAPLDRGGGYT

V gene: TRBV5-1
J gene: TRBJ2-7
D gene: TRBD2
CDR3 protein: ASSSGPSGTHEQY

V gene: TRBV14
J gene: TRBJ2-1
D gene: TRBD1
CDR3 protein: ASSQDSGQGVDEQF

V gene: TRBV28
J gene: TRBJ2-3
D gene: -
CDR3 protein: ASRVPQSSAYTDTQY

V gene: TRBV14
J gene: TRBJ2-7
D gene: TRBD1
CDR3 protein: ASSQDVQGAWYEQY

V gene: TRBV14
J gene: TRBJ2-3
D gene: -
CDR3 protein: ASSQEARDSNPTDTQY

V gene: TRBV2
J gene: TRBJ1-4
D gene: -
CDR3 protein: ASSEVLRGTNEKLF

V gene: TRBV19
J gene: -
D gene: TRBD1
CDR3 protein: ASSSWDRGGEQY

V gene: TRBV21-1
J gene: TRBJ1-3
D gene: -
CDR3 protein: ASSKGNREPNTIY

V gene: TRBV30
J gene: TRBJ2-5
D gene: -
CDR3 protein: AWNRGKKETQY

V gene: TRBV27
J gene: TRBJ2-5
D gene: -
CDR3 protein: ASSLSATSEEETQY

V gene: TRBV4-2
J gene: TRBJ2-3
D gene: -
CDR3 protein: ASSQSPGGGATDTQY

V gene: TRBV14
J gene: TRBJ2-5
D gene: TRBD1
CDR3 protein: ASSRTGGQETQY